A selection of T cell receptor beta chains follows, all from one sample in a study of T cell responses to AZD1222 COVID-19 vaccine. TCRdb keeps only in-frame clones here, not all; method: immunoSEQ multiplex PCR. Among approximately 84,000 clones listed, roughly nine tenths were seen once. The sequenced sample was peripheral blood, obtained on day 0 of AZD1222 vaccination. These receptors were taken from an adult in good health. The conserved cysteine and the conserved F or W are not part of the CDR3 here.

V,J,CDR3
TRBV7-2,TRBJ2-7,ASSLDWTTPYEQY
TRBV9,TRBJ1-2,ASSGGTGTLIF
TRBV9,TRBJ1-2,ASSVGFEGTGYGYT
TRBV5-1,TRBJ2-2,ASSLRGVNTGELF
TRBV11-2,TRBJ2-1,ASSDARAHNEQF
TRBV29-1,TRBJ2-5,SAQSQGAGETQY
TRBV11-2,TRBJ2-7,ASSLESSFYEQY
TRBV7-3,TRBJ2-1,ASSLSGAGLDGEQF
TRBV7-3,TRBJ1-1,ASSLGIDTEAF
TRBV6-2/TRBV6-3,TRBJ2-1,ASSYPPRLAKSFYNEQF
TRBV5-1,TRBJ2-1,ASSLGQGAGPNYNEQF
TRBV20-1,TRBJ2-1,SASSGLASYNEQF
TRBV6-5,TRBJ2-2,ASGGQTINTGELF
TRBV3-1/TRBV3-2,TRBJ1-4,ASSQNRGGSEKLF
TRBV6-5,TRBJ1-1,ASSFVQGMNTEAF
TRBV3-1/TRBV3-2,TRBJ2-3,ASTPTSGSTDTQY
TRBV7-3,TRBJ1-2,ASSLSPTGQYGYT
TRBV6-6,TRBJ2-2,ASSWGRNTGELF
TRBV28,TRBJ2-1,ASRSGQAYNEQF
TRBV6-5,TRBJ1-1,ATSEGQGDTEAF
TRBV4-2,TRBJ2-5,ASSQRRVGGTQETQY
TRBV14,TRBJ2-6,ASSQEYGTFPSGANVLT
TRBV2,TRBJ2-6,ASSETVSGANVLT
TRBV5-4,TRBJ2-2,ASSYLNRGGTGELF
TRBV2,TRBJ2-5,ASSEAELRETQY
TRBV28,TRBJ1-3,ASSLSSQLENTIY
TRBV28,TRBJ2-1,ASTSRAGDSYNEQF
TRBV5-1,TRBJ1-4,ASSGKSAGPEKLF
TRBV5-1,TRBJ1-6,ASSYEQTNSPLH
TRBV29-1,TRBJ2-1,SSYGWGQGSRDEQF
TRBV13,TRBJ2-1,ASSSPNRGDYNEQF
TRBV10-1,TRBJ2-7,ASSERESSYEQY
TRBV28,TRBJ2-2,ASRGQGAGTGELF
TRBV7-9,TRBJ2-1,ASSPQEDEQF
TRBV14,TRBJ2-1,ASSQDRNNYNEQF
TRBV27,TRBJ1-5,ASSFSVGGILSNQPQH
TRBV30,TRBJ2-2,AWTGNTGELF
TRBV29-1,TRBJ2-5,SVVGDAQETQY
TRBV12-3/TRBV12-4,TRBJ2-3,ASSLVKVDTQY
TRBV6-1,TRBJ1-1,ASSEGLGSTEAF
TRBV6-5,TRBJ1-2,ASSLRGANYGYT
TRBV24-1,TRBJ2-1,ATSDQVRAPGGYNEQF
TRBV2,TRBJ1-5,ASSGAEYQPQH
TRBV5-1,TRBJ2-3,ASSPGIVSTDTQY
TRBV2,TRBJ2-7,ASAGTVLFSYEQY
TRBV7-2,TRBJ2-5,ASSLEGASGSKTQY
TRBV19,TRBJ2-7,ASSSGQGNYEQY
TRBV4-1,TRBJ2-7,ASSQLTSGRNYEQY
TRBV7-9,TRBJ2-3,ASSLPGLAGGDTQY
TRBV7-8,TRBJ2-2,ASSPARRGGLAGVAWNTGELF
TRBV4-1,TRBJ2-2,ASSSGGSGNTGELF
TRBV9,TRBJ2-3,ASSAVITDTQY
TRBV6-2/TRBV6-3,TRBJ1-4,ASSYPATVSNEKLF
TRBV6-4,TRBJ1-3,ASSITDDAQY
TRBV28,TRBJ2-2,ASSKLAGGQAGELF